This T cell receptor beta chain was sequenced for a study of blood T cells in healthy people across ages. Study summary: In model experiments, template switching was able to capture about one barcoded beta molecule for every two T cells that were present. Whole-study results and caveats: Older individuals had lower TCR beta diversity per million T cells (the decline was roughly linear).

CDR1 MNHEY and CDR2 SVGEGT come from the germline V gene. CDR3 size: 13 residues. The V gene lost 6 bases and the J gene lost 6 bases, with 11 bases spanning the gap. Researchers collected around 10 milliliters of peripheral blood from every single donor. This clonotype was seen only once. Its antigen is still unknown. It was with a sample-barcoded 5' primer and a J-beta primer mix that a second PCR of roughly 7 to 12 cycles was run. Unique molecular identifiers of 12 random nucleotides labeled each cDNA. TCRdb re-derived calls from the 5' RACE reads in MiXCR, one entry per CDR3 protein. The sample has approximately 1.5 million distinct CDR3 sequences; about 42% are singletons.

This chain uses TRBV6-2 or TRBV6-3 with TRBJ2-2; D call uncertain. Sample: blood. The sequence was obtained from a woman younger than 30 in good health. CDR3 sequence: CASSRRASGELFF. CDR3 nucleotide sequence: TGTGCCAGCAGCCGTCGGGCATCCGGGGAGCTGTTTTTT.